This T cell receptor (beta chain) comes out of a study of T cells in Graves' hyperthyroidism and ophthalmopathy. With 4 bases removed from V and 1 base from J, the gap between germline ends came to 13 bases. The CDR3 runs 15 residues. RNA transcripts served as the template for amplifying TCR beta CDR3 regions. In the first-round RT-PCR of the TCR CDR3, the HTBI primer set was used. TCRdb redid the calling of the multiplex PCR reads with MiXCR, one entry per CDR3 protein. Among approximately 300,000 distinct CDR3 sequences listed, about 18% were seen once. Sequencing input: blood. The clonotype originates from a woman aged 55-69 years with Graves' ophthalmopathy. The J gene is TRBJ1-1, the V gene TRBV12-3 or TRBV12-4; D call uncertain. Written as DNA, the CDR3 is TGTGCCAGCAGTTATCCCACGCGGGCGAACACTGAAGCTTTCTTT. It encodes CASSYPTRANTEAFF.